These T cell receptor beta chains were read from a single sample in a study of blood T cells in healthy people across ages. TCRdb independently ran MiXCR on the 5' RACE reads; one entry per CDR3 protein. This sample has about 1.4 million distinct CDR3 sequences, with around 55% found just once. Sequencing was performed on blood. The source is a man aged 18 to 29 in good health. Each CDR3 is given with its conserved first and last residue. D genes are given only for firm matches. Size tells how often a clone was seen (once, few, many) or the class of an expanded clone, and some rows leave it out.

size: NA
J: TRBJ2-3
D: TRBD1
V: TRBV29-1
DNA: TGCAGCTCCGTTGGACAGGGTGGAGATACGCAGTATTTT
CDR3: CSSVGQGGDTQYF

size: NA
J: TRBJ1-5
D: NA
V: TRBV18
DNA: TGTGCCAGCTCACCACGCCTGGGGGAAGATCGGCCCCAGCATTTT
CDR3: CASSPRLGEDRPQHF

size: few
J: TRBJ2-1
D: TRBD2
V: TRBV10-3
DNA: TGTGCCATCAGCCCCTCCGCGGGGGGTTATAATGAGCAGTTCTTC
CDR3: CAISPSAGGYNEQFF

size: NA
J: TRBJ2-2
D: NA
V: TRBV4-1
DNA: TGCGCCAGCAGCCAAGATCAGAACACCGGGGAGCTGTTTTTT
CDR3: CASSQDQNTGELFF

size: NA
J: TRBJ2-5
D: TRBD1
V: TRBV20-1
DNA: TGCAGTGCGCAGAGCACAGGGGGCGGTGAGACCCAGTACTTC
CDR3: CSAQSTGGGETQYF

size: many
J: TRBJ2-3
D: NA
V: TRBV5-1
DNA: TGCGCCAGCAGCTTGCGAGGAGATACGCAGTATTTT
CDR3: CASSLRGDTQYF

size: NA
J: TRBJ2-7
D: NA
V: TRBV7-2
DNA: TGTGCCAGCAGCTTAGACAGGCGGCAGGCGATTTCCTACGAGCAGTACTTC
CDR3: CASSLDRRQAISYEQYF

size: NA
J: TRBJ1-2
D: TRBD1
V: TRBV7-2
DNA: TGTGCCAGCAACATGGACAGGTCCTCTGGCTACACCTTC
CDR3: CASNMDRSSGYTF

size: few
J: TRBJ2-7
D: NA
V: TRBV12-3/TRBV12-4
DNA: TGTGCCAGCAGTCCTTCCCGGACGGGAACCTACGAGCAGTACTTC
CDR3: CASSPSRTGTYEQYF

size: NA
J: TRBJ1-2
D: NA
V: TRBV29-1
DNA: TGCAGCGTTGAAGACGGGGACGGCCGCCGGGGCTACACCTTC
CDR3: CSVEDGDGRRGYTF

size: NA
J: TRBJ2-7
D: NA
V: TRBV5-1
DNA: TGCGCCAGCAGCTTAATCAGTTTCGTTAGGCGGGTTGACGAGCAGTACTTC
CDR3: CASSLISFVRRVDEQYF

size: NA
J: TRBJ2-3
D: TRBD2
V: TRBV5-5
DNA: TGTGCCAGCAGCCTAGCGGGGCACACAGATACGCAGTATTTT
CDR3: CASSLAGHTDTQYF

size: few
J: TRBJ2-7
D: TRBD2
V: TRBV20-1
DNA: TGCAGTGCTACCGTCCCGGGGGGCTACGAGCAGTACTTC
CDR3: CSATVPGGYEQYF

size: NA
J: TRBJ2-1
D: TRBD1
V: TRBV7-2
DNA: TGTGCCAGTGACAGGGCGTCCTACAATGAGCAGTTCTTC
CDR3: CASDRASYNEQFF

size: NA
J: TRBJ2-1
D: NA
V: TRBV12-3/TRBV12-4
DNA: TGTGCCAGCGGCCGAGGGGTTTTCTACAATGAGCAGTTCTTC
CDR3: CASGRGVFYNEQFF

size: NA
J: TRBJ2-2
D: NA
V: TRBV10-1
DNA: TGCGCCAGCAGTGATTTGAGTTGGGGTTCCGGGGAGCTGTTTTTT
CDR3: CASSDLSWGSGELFF

size: once
J: TRBJ1-6
D: NA
V: TRBV11-2
DNA: TGTGCCAGCTGGGGAACCCTTAATTCACCCCTCCACTTT
CDR3: CASWGTLNSPLHF

size: few
J: TRBJ2-1
D: TRBD2
V: TRBV20-1
DNA: TGCAGTGCTAGAGATCTAGCGGGAGGGTCCAATGAGCAGTTCTTC
CDR3: CSARDLAGGSNEQFF

size: few
J: TRBJ1-2
D: TRBD1
V: TRBV7-2
DNA: TGTGCCAGCAGCCGCCCCCCGACAGGGGGTGGTGGCTACACCTTC
CDR3: CASSRPPTGGGGYTF

size: NA
J: TRBJ2-7
D: NA
V: TRBV2
DNA: TGTGCCAGCAGACTTAGGGACTCCTACGAGCAGTACTTC
CDR3: CASRLRDSYEQYF

size: NA
J: TRBJ1-2
D: NA
V: TRBV20-1
DNA: TGCAGTGCTAAAATCACAGTCGACTATGGCTACACCTTC
CDR3: CSAKITVDYGYTF

size: few
J: TRBJ2-7
D: TRBD1
V: TRBV20-1
DNA: TGCAGTGCTAGGGTAGGGGGCGTGAAGTTGACCTACGAGCAGTACTTC
CDR3: CSARVGGVKLTYEQYF

size: NA
J: TRBJ2-1
D: TRBD2
V: TRBV20-1
DNA: TGCAGTGCTAGAGAGAACAGCGGGAGTGGCAATGAGCAGTTCTTC
CDR3: CSARENSGSGNEQFF

size: NA
J: TRBJ2-1
D: TRBD2
V: TRBV27
DNA: TGTGCCAGCAGTCCCGGAGCGGGGATCCTTACTAATGAGCAGTTCTTC
CDR3: CASSPGAGILTNEQFF

size: NA
J: TRBJ2-3
D: NA
V: TRBV12-3/TRBV12-4
DNA: TGTGCCAGCTACCTAGAAGTGGTATCAACAGATACGCAGTATTTT
CDR3: CASYLEVVSTDTQYF

size: few
J: TRBJ2-3
D: NA
V: TRBV12-3/TRBV12-4
DNA: TGTGCCAGCAGCCTTAGTGGACGGAACACAGATACGCAGTATTTT
CDR3: CASSLSGRNTDTQYF

size: few
J: TRBJ2-3
D: TRBD2
V: TRBV4-3
DNA: TGCGCCAGCAGCCAAGATGGAACAGCGGGGGGCATTAATACGCAGTATTTT
CDR3: CASSQDGTAGGINTQYF

size: NA
J: TRBJ1-2
D: NA
V: TRBV12-3/TRBV12-4
DNA: TGTGCCAGCAGTTTATCAGGGACTAGCGACTATGGCTACACCTTC
CDR3: CASSLSGTSDYGYTF

size: NA
J: TRBJ2-4
D: NA
V: TRBV20-1
DNA: TGCAGTGCTAGTACGGTTAGCAAAAACATTCAGTACTTC
CDR3: CSASTVSKNIQYF

size: NA
J: TRBJ1-1
D: TRBD1
V: TRBV4-1
DNA: TGCGCCAGCAGCCCAGTAGGGCAGGGGGTTTCAGAAGCTTTCTTT
CDR3: CASSPVGQGVSEAFF

size: few
J: TRBJ2-4
D: NA
V: TRBV20-1
DNA: TGCAGTGCCAAGGACAGAGTAAACATTCAGTACTTC
CDR3: CSAKDRVNIQYF

size: NA
J: TRBJ2-7
D: TRBD1
V: TRBV20-1
DNA: TGCAGTGCTAGAGTCCAGGGGGCACGATACGAGCAGTACTTC
CDR3: CSARVQGARYEQYF

size: NA
J: TRBJ2-7
D: NA
V: TRBV6-1
DNA: TGTGCCGGCAGTCCAGGTCGGCGGGACTACGAGCAGTACTTC
CDR3: CAGSPGRRDYEQYF

size: NA
J: TRBJ2-2
D: NA
V: TRBV27
DNA: TGTGCCAGCAGTTTTATCAGGGAAGGGGAGCTGTTTTTT
CDR3: CASSFIREGELFF

size: NA
J: TRBJ2-1
D: NA
V: TRBV14
DNA: TGTGCCAGCAGCCCCCTACAGGGTAAAGCCTACAATGAGCAGTTCTTC
CDR3: CASSPLQGKAYNEQFF

size: few
J: TRBJ2-7
D: TRBD1
V: TRBV25-1
DNA: TGTGCCAGCAGTTCTTATCAGGGGGCGCCCTCCGAGCAGTACTTC
CDR3: CASSSYQGAPSEQYF

size: NA
J: TRBJ2-7
D: NA
V: TRBV5-5
DNA: TGTGCCAGCAGCAGCAGGGCCCACGAGACCTACGAGCAGTACTTC
CDR3: CASSSRAHETYEQYF

size: NA
J: TRBJ2-1
D: NA
V: TRBV25-1
DNA: TGTGCCAGCAGTGAAGGCCAACACACGCGCAATGAGCAGTTCTTC
CDR3: CASSEGQHTRNEQFF

size: NA
J: TRBJ2-4
D: TRBD2
V: TRBV6-2/TRBV6-3
DNA: TGTGCCAGCAGCCACGGACTAGGTAGCAGCAACAAAAACAGTCAGTACTTC
CDR3: CASSHGLGSSNKNSQYF

size: few
J: TRBJ2-7
D: TRBD2
V: TRBV7-9
DNA: TGTGCCAGCAGCATCGGACTAGCGGGATTCGAGCAGTACTTC
CDR3: CASSIGLAGFEQYF

size: once
J: TRBJ2-1
D: NA
V: TRBV28
DNA: TGTGCCAGCAACAGGGTGACGTACAATGAGCAGTTCTTC
CDR3: CASNRVTYNEQFF

size: NA
J: TRBJ1-2
D: NA
V: TRBV9
DNA: TGTGCCAGCAGCGTAGGTTCAGACTATGGCTACACCTTC
CDR3: CASSVGSDYGYTF

size: NA
J: TRBJ2-5
D: TRBD2
V: TRBV18
DNA: TGTGCCAGCTCACCCCTACTCGTATTCACTAGCGGGATGCATGAGACCCAGTACTTC
CDR3: CASSPLLVFTSGMHETQYF

size: NA
J: TRBJ2-3
D: NA
V: TRBV29-1
DNA: TGCAGGGCCAGGCTTAGCACAGATACGCAGTATTTT
CDR3: CRARLSTDTQYF

size: NA
J: TRBJ1-2
D: NA
V: TRBV7-9
DNA: TGTGCCAGCAGCTTATCGCGAAAGGGCTCGCTCTACACCTTC
CDR3: CASSLSRKGSLYTF

size: once
J: TRBJ2-1
D: NA
V: TRBV19
DNA: TGTGCCAGTAGTGTAATGGCCTCTGAGGAGCAGTTCTTC
CDR3: CASSVMASEEQFF

size: NA
J: TRBJ1-1
D: NA
V: TRBV30
DNA: TGTGCCTGGAGTGTACAACAGGGCACTGAAGCTTTCTTT
CDR3: CAWSVQQGTEAFF

size: NA
J: TRBJ2-6
D: TRBD2
V: TRBV10-3
DNA: TGTGCCATCAGTGAGGACCCGGGGACTAGGGCCCCCCTCTCTGGGGCCAACGTCCTGACTTTC
CDR3: CAISEDPGTRAPLSGANVLTF

size: NA
J: TRBJ2-5
D: NA
V: TRBV5-1
DNA: TGCGCCAGCAGCTTGGCGGTCAGCGACGACTTTGGGGAGACCCAGTACTTC
CDR3: CASSLAVSDDFGETQYF

size: NA
J: TRBJ2-7
D: TRBD1
V: TRBV6-5
DNA: TGTGCCAGCAGTTACGAGGCAGGGGGCTACGAGCAGTACTTC
CDR3: CASSYEAGGYEQYF

size: few
J: TRBJ2-7
D: TRBD2
V: TRBV20-1
DNA: TGCAGTGCTAGAGATCCGGGACTAGCGGGAGCTTACGAGCAGTACTTC
CDR3: CSARDPGLAGAYEQYF

size: NA
J: TRBJ2-4
D: NA
V: TRBV6-5
DNA: TGTGCCAGCAGTTACTCGAGGGGGTCGTTGACAGCAAACCCATACAAAAACATTCAGTACTTC
CDR3: CASSYSRGSLTANPYKNIQYF

size: NA
J: TRBJ1-2
D: NA
V: TRBV29-1
DNA: TGCAGCGTTGGGAGTAACTATGGCTACACCTTC
CDR3: CSVGSNYGYTF

size: NA
J: TRBJ1-2
D: NA
V: TRBV14
DNA: TGTGCCAGCAGCCAAGCGCGGCAGGGACTTGGCTACACCTTC
CDR3: CASSQARQGLGYTF

size: NA
J: TRBJ1-4
D: NA
V: TRBV2
DNA: TGTGCCACTAGACGACCGGGTGGTGTTGGAAAACTGTTTTTT
CDR3: CATRRPGGVGKLFF

size: NA
J: TRBJ2-7
D: NA
V: TRBV20-1
DNA: TGCAGTGCTAGAGGAACAGGGAGTCTGCACGAGCAGTACTTC
CDR3: CSARGTGSLHEQYF

size: NA
J: TRBJ2-3
D: NA
V: TRBV12-3/TRBV12-4
DNA: TGTGCCAGCCCCGGCGGGGCGCCCACAGATACGCAGTATTTT
CDR3: CASPGGAPTDTQYF

size: NA
J: TRBJ1-5
D: NA
V: TRBV4-1
DNA: TGCGCCAGCAGCCCCACTACGACTGTCAATCAGCCCCAGCATTTT
CDR3: CASSPTTTVNQPQHF

size: NA
J: TRBJ2-1
D: NA
V: TRBV12-3/TRBV12-4
DNA: TGTGCCAGCAGTTTCGGGAATTCGGTAAATGAGCAGTTCTTC
CDR3: CASSFGNSVNEQFF

size: NA
J: TRBJ1-1
D: TRBD1
V: TRBV7-2
DNA: TGTGCCAGCAGCTTAGTAGGGACAGGGGGCAGGAACACTGAAGCTTTCTTT
CDR3: CASSLVGTGGRNTEAFF